This TCR beta chain came from a study of cytomegalovirus exposure and HLA in healthy donors. This clone was seen more than once but under ten times. This PCR relied on a set of 60 Vbeta primers and 13 Jbeta primers. Repertoires were generated with immunoSEQ multiplex PCR, while TCRdb's copy carries only in-frame clones and drops some. Of about 130,000 clones in the sample, around two thirds are singletons; the top ten hold 2.9%. The sequence came from a human donor in good health. The sequenced material came from PBMCs.

CDR3 in amino acids: CASSFDWQPQHF. Here the CDR3 DNA reads TGTGCCAGCAGCTTTGACTGGCAGCCCCAGCATTTT. The genes are TRBV7-9 and TRBJ1-5; D ambiguous. V lost 3 bases, J lost 7 bases, and 7 bases lay in between. The germline V gene encodes CDR1 SEHNR and CDR2 FQNEAQ (reference sequence). The CDR3 is 12 residues long.